A selection of T cell receptor beta chains follows, all from one sample in a study of cytomegalovirus exposure and HLA in healthy donors. Assay used: immunoSEQ multiplex PCR; TCRdb lists only in-frame clones, some missing. The sample lists 160,000 or so clones; around 79% were seen once. Sequencing used PBMCs. These receptors originate from a man in his forties in good health and CMV-seronegative. CDR3s include the opening cysteine and the closing phenylalanine or tryptophan. A D gene is named only where the DNA matches it firmly. Some rows have no size entry. The others give once, few or many, or a class for an expanded clone.

>.|.|TRBV19|TRBJ2-2
TGTGCCAGTAGTATCAACAGGGGACTTAACACCGGGGAGCTGTTTTTT
CASSINRGLNTGELFF
>.|.|TRBV7-9|TRBJ1-1
TGTGCCAGCAGCTTACTCGGGAGGGCTGAAGCTTTCTTT
CASSLLGRAEAFF
>.|TRBD2|TRBV19|TRBJ2-7
TGTGCCAGTAGCACTAGCGGGGGGGTCGAGCAGTACTTC
CASSTSGGVEQYF
>.|.|TRBV28|TRBJ1-1
TGTGCCAGCATCCGGGGGGGTGGGACTGAAGCTTTCTTT
CASIRGGGTEAFF
>.|TRBD1|TRBV28|TRBJ1-1
TGTGCCAGCAGAATGGACCCGGGACAGGGGAACACTGAAGCTTTCTTT
CASRMDPGQGNTEAFF
>few|.|TRBV5-6|TRBJ1-1
TGTGCCAGCAGCTTGGCTGCAGGACAAGTATGGACTGAAGCTTTCTTT
CASSLAAGQVWTEAFF
>.|.|TRBV11-2|TRBJ2-4
TGTGCCAGCAGCTGGGGGGATCGTGCCAAAAACATTCAGTACTTC
CASSWGDRAKNIQYF
>.|.|TRBV19|TRBJ1-5
TGTGCCAGTAGTGCCTTGGGAGGGCAGCCCCAGCATTTT
CASSALGGQPQHF
>.|.|TRBV30|TRBJ1-2
TGTGCCTGGAGGACTCGGGAGTCAGGAGGCTACACCTTC
CAWRTRESGGYTF
>.|TRBD1|TRBV10-3|TRBJ2-7
TGTGCCATCAGAGACAGGGGTGCCTACGAGCAGTACTTC
CAIRDRGAYEQYF
>few|.|TRBV5-1|TRBJ2-3
TGCGCCAGCAGCTTCCAGGGCGAGGAGACAGATACGCAGTATTTT
CASSFQGEETDTQYF
>.|.|TRBV18|TRBJ1-6
TGTGCCAGCTCTCTAACACAGAGCTCCTATAATTCACCCCTCCACTTT
CASSLTQSSYNSPLHF
>.|.|TRBV4-2|TRBJ2-7
TGTGCCAGCAGCCAAGACCCCGTTTGGGACATCTCCTACGAGCAGTACTTC
CASSQDPVWDISYEQYF
>.|.|TRBV7-6|TRBJ2-7
TGTGCCAGCAGCTTAGGCCCTAAGGAGCAGTACTTC
CASSLGPKEQYF
>.|TRBD2|TRBV7-9|TRBJ2-5
TGTGCCAGCAGCATTGGACTAGGGCTAGCGGGGGAAGAGACCCAGTACTTC
CASSIGLGLAGEETQYF
>.|.|TRBV27|TRBJ2-7
TGTGCCAGCAGTTCCCCCAGCTCAGGTTACTACGAGCAGTACTTC
CASSSPSSGYYEQYF
>.|TRBD2|TRBV9|TRBJ2-3
TGTGCCAGCAGCGCCGGGGCTAGCGGGGGGCAGAGATCCACAGATACGCAGTATTTT
CASSAGASGGQRSTDTQYF
>.|TRBD2|TRBV28|TRBJ2-1
TGTGCCAGCAGTTTATATCGGGGGGGGCCAAATGAGCAGTTCTTC
CASSLYRGGPNEQFF
>.|TRBD2|TRBV5-4|TRBJ2-1
TGTGCCAGCAGCCCCACGGGACTAGCGTCGAGCTCCTACAATGAGCAGTTCTTC
CASSPTGLASSSYNEQFF
>.|TRBD1|TRBV7-8|TRBJ1-3
TGTGCCAGCAGCCCTGGGACAGATGGAAACACCATATATTTT
CASSPGTDGNTIYF
>.|TRBD2|TRBV6-6|TRBJ2-2
TGTGCCAGCAGGCGTACTAGCGGGGGGCCGGGCGGGGAGCTGTTTTTT
CASRRTSGGPGGELFF
>.|.|TRBV6-5|TRBJ2-2
TGTGCCAGCAGTTACCGTTTAGCGAGCACCGGGGAGCTGTTTTTT
CASSYRLASTGELFF
>.|TRBD2|TRBV2|TRBJ2-2
TGTGCCAGCAGCCCCAACCTAGCGGGGGGGCCGACCGGGGAGCTGTTTTTT
CASSPNLAGGPTGELFF
>.|.|TRBV9|TRBJ2-2
TGTGCCAGCATCCTGAGGGGGGGGGAGCTGTTTTTT
CASILRGGELFF
>.|.|TRBV4-1|TRBJ2-6
TGCGCCAGCAGCCAGAAATTTGAGACTGGGGCCAACGTCCTGACTTTC
CASSQKFETGANVLTF
>.|TRBD1|TRBV19|TRBJ2-2
TGTGCCAGTAGTATAGGACAGGGGGCTTCCGGGGAGCTGTTTTTT
CASSIGQGASGELFF
>.|.|TRBV7-9|TRBJ2-3
TGTGCCAGCAGCCCTACTTCCGCGGGGTTGGTTAAATCAGATACGCAGTATTTT
CASSPTSAGLVKSDTQYF
>.|.|TRBV2|TRBJ2-7
TGTGCCAGCAGTGAAGCCAGGGCCTCCTACGAGCAGTACTTC
CASSEARASYEQYF
>once|.|TRBV7-9|TRBJ1-1
TGTGCCAGCAGCTACCCGGGACTCTTTAACACTGAAGCTTTCTTT
CASSYPGLFNTEAFF
>.|TRBD1|TRBV4-3|TRBJ2-7
TGCGCCAGCAGCCAGCCCCGGGGGACAGGGCTTCACGAGCAGTACTTC
CASSQPRGTGLHEQYF
>.|.|TRBV7-6|TRBJ1-1
TGTGCCAGCAGCTTAGACCAGGGGAGCACTGAAGCTTTCTTT
CASSLDQGSTEAFF
>once|.|TRBV9|TRBJ1-5
TGTGCCAGCAGCCCCCAGGGGTTGGGCAATCAGCCCCAGCATTTT
CASSPQGLGNQPQHF
>few|.|TRBV7-9|TRBJ2-7
TGTGCCAGCAGCTTTGAAGGGGGGGTTTACGAGCAGTACTTC
CASSFEGGVYEQYF
>once|TRBD1|TRBV4-3|TRBJ2-1
TGCGCCAGCAGCCAAGAGGGGCAAGGGGGCCTGTACAATGAGCAGTTCTTC
CASSQEGQGGLYNEQFF
>.|.|TRBV6-4|TRBJ2-7
TGTGCCAGCAGTGCACCAATGAACGGTCACCCTTACGAGCAGTACTTC
CASSAPMNGHPYEQYF
>.|.|TRBV11-2|TRBJ2-3
TGTGCCAGCAGTTCCGGACGGGCTCAGGGTACGCAGTATTTT
CASSSGRAQGTQYF
>once|.|TRBV5-3|TRBJ1-2
TGTGCCAGAAGCTCGGTCCTCGAGAGCTGTTATGGCTACACCTTC
CARSSVLESCYGYTF
>.|.|TRBV20-1|TRBJ2-7
TGCAGTGCAGGGGAAATCTACGAGCAGTACTTC
CSAGEIYEQYF
>.|.|TRBV9|TRBJ1-6
TGTGCCAGCAGCCCAGGGGATATTGATTCACCCCTCCACTTT
CASSPGDIDSPLHF
>once|TRBD1|TRBV9|TRBJ2-7
TGTGCCAGCAGCGTAGCAAGGGGGACAGTCCCCTACGAGCAGTACTTC
CASSVARGTVPYEQYF
>once|TRBD1|TRBV2|TRBJ1-2
TGTGCCAGCAGTGGGACAGGGCAGCGCTATGGCTACACCTTC
CASSGTGQRYGYTF
>.|.|TRBV2|TRBJ2-3
TGTGCCAGCAGGAGGGACTCAGAAGATACGCAGTATTTT
CASRRDSEDTQYF
>.|.|TRBV7-2|TRBJ1-2
TGTGCCAGCAGCTCTTTCGGACTGAACTATGGCTACACCTTC
CASSSFGLNYGYTF
>.|.|TRBV7-8|TRBJ2-7
TGTGCCAGCAGCTTAGTCACGGGGGAGCTCTCCTACGAGCAGTACTTC
CASSLVTGELSYEQYF
>.|.|TRBV6-6|TRBJ1-2
TGTGCCAGCAGGTCACCCGGGCGTCAAGGGGATGGCTACACCTTC
CASRSPGRQGDGYTF
>.|.|TRBV6-6|TRBJ2-2
TGTGCCAGCAGTTACTCGAAACTCACCGGGGAGCTGTTTTTT
CASSYSKLTGELFF
>.|.|TRBV5-4|TRBJ1-2
TGTGCCAGCAGCTTAAAGGACAGACTTTCCTATGGCTACACCTTC
CASSLKDRLSYGYTF